Below, 10 T cell receptor beta chains from the same sample are listed, as sequenced in a study of blood T cell repertoires in COVID-19. Clones were sequenced by immunoSEQ multiplex PCR, and TCRdb holds only the in-frame ones, with some missing. Among some 150,000 clones listed, around 82% were seen once. Material: peripheral blood. The receptors stem from a human donor in a cohort sampled during active COVID-19.

The chain is built from TRBV7-8 and TRBJ1-2, with unresolved D. The CDR3 consists of 15 residues. The V gene lost 2 bases and the J gene lost 3 bases, with 13 bases spanning the gap. Germline lookup yields CDR1 SGHVS and CDR2 FQNEAQ. The CDR3 region has the DNA TGTGCCAGCAGCTTATCCCGTATGGAGGACTATGGCTACACCTTC. It codes for CASSLSRMEDYGYTF.

This sequence joins TRBV11-2 and TRBJ1-6; D is unclear. The germline V gene has CDR1 SGHAT and CDR2 FQNNGV. V lost 3 bases to trimming and J lost 6 bases, with 6 bases between them. This CDR3 has 13 residues. CDR3 residues: CASSLTTNSPLHF. The CDR3 coding sequence is TGTGCCAGCAGCTTGACAACTAATTCACCCCTCCACTTT.

The chain links TRBV24-1 to TRBJ2-3; 9 bases map to TRBD1. This CDR3 has 16 amino acids. Germline-derived CDR1 and CDR2 are KGHDR and SFDVKD. V was clipped by 4 bases and J by 6 bases; unmatched bases: 10. The CDR3 DNA reads TGTGCCACCAGTGACCCACAGGGGGCGCATAGGGATACGCAGTATTTT. It yields the protein CATSDPQGAHRDTQYF.

This chain connects TRBV18 to TRBJ1-4, with TRBD1 matching 9 bases. V shed 0 bases, J shed 8 bases, and the junction held 4 bases outside the gene matches. Per the germline V gene, CDR1 is KGHSH and CDR2 is LQKENI. This CDR3 is 15 amino acids long. CDR3 in DNA: TGTGCCAGCTCACCACCGGGGACAGGGCAGGAAAAACTGTTTTTT. This codes for CASSPPGTGQEKLFF. Full variable domain (outside the CDR3, taken from reference TRBV18 and TRBJ1-4): NAGVMQNPRHLVRRRGQEARLRCSPMKGHSHVYWYRQLPEEGLKFMVYLQKENIIDESGMPKERFSAEFPKEGPSILRIQQVVRGDSAAYFCASSPPGTGQEKLFFGSGTQLSVL.

This clone has a single count. This chain connects TRBV6-5 to TRBJ2-7; D is unclear. The V gene lost 6 bases and the J gene lost 2 bases, with 11 bases spanning the gap. In germline, CDR1 is MNHEY, CDR2 SVGAGI. This CDR3 is 13 amino acids long. As DNA, the CDR3 is TGTGCCAGCAGGGAGTCATTTCCCTACGAGCAGTACTTC. This gives the protein CASRESFPYEQYF.

The V call is TRBV10-3, the J call TRBJ1-6; TRBD1 matches at 8 bases. The CDR3 sequence is 16 residues long. From germline, CDR1 is ENHRY and CDR2 SYGVKD. V lost 3 bases, J lost 7 bases, and 8 bases stayed unmatched. CDR3 sequence (DNA): TGTGCCATCAGTGATTCAGGGGGCGTTGTAAATTCACCCCTCCACTTT. The encoded protein is CAISDSGGVVNSPLHF.

The chain links TRBV5-6 to TRBJ1-2; TRBD1 matches at 9 bases. CDR1 is SGHDT, CDR2 YYEEEE, per germline. Losses at the gene ends were 4 bases for V and 2 bases for J; bases not matched to a gene: 6. This CDR3 spans 15 amino acids. The CDR3 protein is CASSQTGTGNYGYTF. CDR3 sequence (DNA): TGTGCCAGCAGCCAAACCGGGACAGGGAACTATGGCTACACCTTC.

The chain has TRBV19 and TRBJ2-2; the match to TRBD1 covers 7 bases. The CDR3 sequence is 16 residues long. CDR1 and CDR2 from the germline V gene are LNHDA and SQIVND (reference sequence). The V gene end was trimmed by 4 bases and the J gene end by 0 bases; junction bases not matched to a gene: 5. CDR3 loop: CASSKVGQANTGELFF. DNA of the CDR3: TGTGCCAGTAGTAAGGTCGGACAGGCGAACACCGGGGAGCTGTTTTTT.

The chain recombines TRBV7-6 with TRBJ2-2; D is unclear. Germline V CDR1 and CDR2: SGHVS, FNYEAQ. CDR3 length: 14 amino acids. The V gene lost 2 bases and the J gene lost 4 bases, with 8 bases spanning the gap. The CDR3 DNA is TGTGCCAGCAGCTTAACACATATCACCGGGGAGCTGTTTTTT. Translating it yields CASSLTHITGELFF.

The chain uses TRBV12-2 and TRBJ2-1; TRBD2, the D gene given by the table, was not confirmed from the DNA. TRBV12-2 is shown as a pseudogene. CDR3 size: 17 residues. The CDR3 DNA sequence: TGTGCAAGTCGCTTAGGGCGGACTAGCCCCTTATTGAATGAGCAGTTCTTC. Translated: CASRLGRTSPLLNEQFF.